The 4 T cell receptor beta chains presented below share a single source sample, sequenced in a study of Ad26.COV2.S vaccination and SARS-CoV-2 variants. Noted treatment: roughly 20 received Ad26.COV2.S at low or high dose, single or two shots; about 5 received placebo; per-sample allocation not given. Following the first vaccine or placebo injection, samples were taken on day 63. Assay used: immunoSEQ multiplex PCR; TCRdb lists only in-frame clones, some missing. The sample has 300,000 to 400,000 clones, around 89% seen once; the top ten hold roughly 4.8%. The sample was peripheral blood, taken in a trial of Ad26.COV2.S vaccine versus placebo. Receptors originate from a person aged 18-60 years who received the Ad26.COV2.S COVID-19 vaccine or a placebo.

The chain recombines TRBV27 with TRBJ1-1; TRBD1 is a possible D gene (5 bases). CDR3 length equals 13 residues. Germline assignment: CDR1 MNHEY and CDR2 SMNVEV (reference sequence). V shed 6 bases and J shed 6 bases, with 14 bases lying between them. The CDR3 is CASSVGVWSEAFF. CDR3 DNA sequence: TGTGCCAGCAGCGTGGGGGTTTGGTCTGAAGCTTTCTTT.

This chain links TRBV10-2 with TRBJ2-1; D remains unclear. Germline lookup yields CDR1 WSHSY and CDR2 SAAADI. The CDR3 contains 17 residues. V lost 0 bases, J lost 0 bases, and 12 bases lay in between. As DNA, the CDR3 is TGCGCCAGCAGTGAGTCAACCCTGAACCTCTCCTACAATGAGCAGTTCTTC. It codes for CASSESTLNLSYNEQFF.

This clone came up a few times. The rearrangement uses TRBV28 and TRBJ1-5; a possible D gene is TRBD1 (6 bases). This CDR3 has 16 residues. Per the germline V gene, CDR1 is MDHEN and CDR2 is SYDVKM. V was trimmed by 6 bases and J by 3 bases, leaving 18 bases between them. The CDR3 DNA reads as TGTGCCAGCAGCACCCAACTTACAGGGAACAATCAGCCCCAGCATTTT. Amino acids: CASSTQLTGNNQPQHF.

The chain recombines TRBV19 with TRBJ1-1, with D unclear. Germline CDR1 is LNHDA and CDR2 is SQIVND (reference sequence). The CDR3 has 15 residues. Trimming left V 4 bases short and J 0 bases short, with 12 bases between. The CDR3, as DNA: TGTGCCAGTAGTACGGGGAAAACCTTGAACACTGAAGCTTTCTTT. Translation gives CASSTGKTLNTEAFF. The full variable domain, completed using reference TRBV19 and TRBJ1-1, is DGGITQSPKYLFRKEGQNVTLSCEQNLNHDAMYWYRQDPGQGLRLIYYSQIVNDFQKGDIAEGYSVSREKKESFPLTVTSAQKNPTAFYLCASSTGKTLNTEAFFGQGTRLTVV.